This T cell receptor beta chain is from a study of T cell responses to AZD1222 COVID-19 vaccine. Sequenced by immunoSEQ multiplex PCR; TCRdb stores in-frame clones only, minus some. The sample shows roughly 100,000 clones, approximately 90% of them seen only once. Study results and limitations: Clonal diversity was possibly underestimated; the donors were predominantly white British and more often female. After two AZD1222 doses, spike-specific TCR breadth and depth rose versus day 0. Sampled repertoires all dated from after the peak T cell response.

Deletions cut 3 bases from V and 9 bases from J, with 21 bases between. The CDR3 runs 16 residues. Germline CDR1 KGHSH, CDR2 LQKENI. Points on this clone: Its specificity is not known.

The chain employs TRBV18 and TRBJ2-1, with a tentative D call TRBD2 (6 bases). This material consisted of peripheral blood, taken on day 0 of AZD1222 vaccination. This clonotype originated in an adult in good health. The CDR3, as DNA: TGTGCCAGCTCACCCCCCGGGACTGTCGGGCTTATTGAGCAGTTCTTC. This encodes CASSPPGTVGLIEQFF.